This TCR beta chain comes out of a study of cytomegalovirus exposure and HLA in healthy donors (dated by TCRdb to about 2017). Regarding the study in general: In an earlier analysis of approximately 640 of the donors, around 300 Gb of sequence data and 100 million or so unique TCR beta sequences from approximately 180 million T cells were reported. Using immunosequencing, the study profiled T cell repertoires from roughly 650 subjects and related those repertoires to cytomegalovirus serostatus. All discovery cohort repertoires had been generated on a single sequencing platform. Typing coverage varied by locus: roughly 629-640 donors for A, B, C, DRB1 and DQB1; around 560 for DQA1; around 610 for DPA1; under 490 for DPB1. In a later genetic analysis, genome-wide SNP genotypes for about 55% of the 666 donors were used, and that subset was treated as a discovery cohort. To predict cytomegalovirus infection status, the study combined high-throughput TCR immunosequencing, statistical association of individual TCRs with disease status, and machine learning. A later analysis re-examined previously published TCR beta repertoires from hundreds of donors and added high-resolution HLA genotyping to investigate patterns of TCR occurrence. The genetic ancestry cluster associated with self-reported Caucasian donors included over 65% of the roughly 390 genotyped donors. Approximately 330 gigabases of sequencing data and around 90 million unique TCR sequences made up an early release that covered approximately 650 HLA-typed donors. The study aimed to test whether cataloging public T cell receptors could reveal signatures of past pathogen exposure. Among around 400 genotyped donors of the cohort, an average of approximately 240,000 unique TCR beta nucleotide sequences were sequenced per donor, 15% to 20% of them non-productive. Besides the first cohort of approximately 670 subjects, a separate validation cohort made up of roughly 130 different subjects was used. Rather than drawing on any new phenotypic data, the later analysis identified candidate immune exposures from TCR beta sequences and the way those sequences occurred across donors. Roughly 5 DR-DQ haplotypes were handled as single units for association and clustering because linkage in the cohort was strong. Both class I and class II loci were covered by HLA typing, at four-digit resolution. Donor age, sex, ethnicity and CMV serostatus were compiled together with the repertoire data. In an earlier analysis of about 590 of the donors, high-throughput TCR beta sequencing was used to judge whether each TCR beta V gene segment behaved as functional or pseudogenic. What the study reported, not specific to this receptor: An association between a missense DCLRE1C variant and V-gene and J-gene trimming of TCR beta chains was found in a later genetic analysis and replicated in an independent cohort. A few of the identified cytomegalovirus-associated TCR beta chains were confirmed in vitro to be specific for cytomegalovirus antigens. Most TCR sequences were observed very rarely across donors, whereas some public TCRs were present in many individuals. Immune exposure information for the cohort was limited to CMV serostatus. Because counts were too low, seventeen rarely observed V segments, including chromosome 9 orphons, were excluded from the earlier analysis of 587 of the donors. Linkage disequilibrium might explain the correlated functional status among segregating V segments, but an unknown experimental factor could not be excluded. In a later analysis, TCR association rates were found to vary across HLA loci, with the most associated TCRs seen for DRB1 alleles and the fewest for HLA-C alleles. In an earlier analysis of some 500 of the donors, most TCR beta V segments appeared in productive rearrangements about 90% or about 30% of the time, broadly matching IMGT annotations. A group of highly shared sequence variants was considered likely to be a technical artifact of the sequencing pipeline. Several of the top co-occurrence clusters appeared to be linked to parvovirus B19, influenza, CMV and Epstein-Barr virus, according to a later analysis. In a later analysis, around 17,000 TCR beta sequences were associated with specific HLA alleles at a false discovery rate of 0.05. This cohort had only TCR beta chains sequenced, and the lack of alpha or paired-chain data limited which features could be detected. According to a later analysis, most CMV-associated TCR beta chains appeared to be HLA-restricted, and the HLA associations seemed to be driven largely by CMV exposure. Compared with equally common non-associated chains, HLA-associated TCR beta chains in a later analysis were more clonally expanded and had lower generation probabilities. The classifier was reported to diagnose cytomegalovirus status with high specificity and sensitivity in both the original and validation cohorts. The study listed 164 TCR beta chains as associated with cytomegalovirus. Roughly uniform sequencing depth across donors was assumed in presence/absence analyses, although this assumption may not hold. Strong co-occurrence of HLA alleles, especially DR and DQ, made assigning TCR associations to individual alleles difficult. A further reported finding was that TCR beta sequences accurately predicted the HLA-A and HLA-B alleles for most subjects in the first cohort. Some IMGT-functional V segments, including TRBV6-2 and TRBV6-3, could not be told apart with the 87-base-pair reads, so those segments were excluded. Because HLA typing was missing for some donors at each locus, association tests included only the typed subset. The authors suggested that the approach could potentially be extended to other disease states and immunological phenotypes. Compared with the 666-donor mean, donors in an Asian-associated ancestry cluster had fewer N-insertions in productive TCRs, according to a later genetic analysis.

The CDR3 starts with the cysteine, ends with the phenylalanine, and has 15 residues. Only CDR3 DNA is held: 45 bases, read in frame from base 1. For CDR1 and CDR2, the germline V gene lists SGHRS and YFSETQ. The V and J ends are trimmed by 4 bases and 2 bases, leaving 15 bases between them. Details on this clone: No antigen is known for it. No much larger clonotype is one base removed from it; base qualities were not supplied.

The cohort comprised around 690 healthy bone marrow donors. All cohort members were sampled while nominally healthy, although unrecorded immune exposures were likely present. The donor was CMV seropositive and was included in the group of about 290 seropositive cohort members. A peripheral blood sample was collected from each donor, and TCR beta sequencing was performed on peripheral blood mononuclear cells. Genomic DNA was extracted from the blood cell samples with the Qiagen DNeasy Blood Extraction Kit. Library preparation used the immunoSEQ multiplex PCR assay. A mixture of 60 forward primers for TCR Vbeta segments and 13 reverse primers for TCR Jbeta segments was used in the multiplex PCR. A multiplex PCR assay on genomic DNA amplified the CDR3 region of rearranged TCR beta genes. Amplified TCR beta libraries were sequenced as 87-base-pair reads on the Illumina HiSeq System. In the source study's methods: A later analysis tallied roughly 76 million unique TCR beta chains across the 650 to 750 repertoires, and approximately 11 million of those chains were shared by two or more donors. Raw reads were error-corrected and collapsed into unique sequences by a nearest-neighbor algorithm in which closely related sequences were merged to remove PCR and sequencing errors. CDR3 sequences were aligned to IMGT reference sequences to assign V, D and J gene segments. Each retained sequence needed at least a six-nucleotide match to both a V gene segment and a J gene segment. A rearrangement counted as productive if the CDR3 had no stop codons and remained in frame with V and J, and every other rearrangement counted as non-productive. CDR3 was defined by IMGT convention, running from the second conserved V-encoded cysteine to the conserved J-encoded phenylalanine. In an earlier analysis of around 540 of the donors, sequences lacking an unambiguous match to a single V gene segment were excluded. An earlier analysis of 587 of the donors called V segments functional above 56.7% productive rearrangements and segregating when the between-donor standard deviation exceeded 5%. A statistical classification framework was built to diagnose cytomegalovirus status from the catalog of TCR beta chain sequences. In a later analysis, V and J genes were assigned by comparing TCR nucleotide sequences against IMGT/GENE-DB human TR gene sequences. A later analysis assigned CDR3 sequences and most-parsimonious VDJ recombination scenarios with the TCRdist pipeline. A later analysis defined each TCR beta chain by its CDR3 amino acid sequence plus V-gene family, and excluded reads lacking a unique V-gene family. In a later analysis, nearly 600 highly shared, low-generation-probability nucleotide sequences were removed to address suspected cross-contamination and a sequencing artifact. In a later analysis, a clonal expansion index was calculated for each public chain from normalized within-repertoire ranks of inferred template counts. In a later analysis, generation probabilities were computed using a VDJ recombination model fitted to out-of-frame rearrangements, and the results were checked against IGoR. In a later analysis, hypergeometric tests were used to score TCR-TCR, TCR-HLA and TCR-CMV co-occurrence, with a repertoire-size bias correction applied to TCR pairs. A later analysis estimated false discovery rates by permuting HLA or CMV assignments 20 times. A later analysis grouped co-occurring TCRs with DBSCAN, adding TCRdist sequence similarity when clustering within HLA-allele-positive subsets. Repertoires with fewer than 30,000 or more than 120,000 public chains, plus five repertoires with anomalous nucleotide sharing, were excluded from co-occurrence clustering. TCRdb obtained this table from immuneACCESS and retained in-frame rearrangements with V and J assigned. These tables miss some clones; where compared with another copy, unresolved V genes account for less than half of the shortfall, and the remainder is unexplained. That table gives V, J and clone size, and the DNA gave D and trimming. For this sample there are about 160,000 clones; about 79% appear just once. Clones ranked in the top ten supply roughly 6.7% of the sample.

The sequence was collected from a man aged 50 or older in good health and CMV-seropositive. The chain is made from TRBV5-1 and TRBJ1-1; the D gene is possibly TRBD1, with 5 bases matching. The source material was PBMCs. The CDR3 reads CASSPSGGINTEAFF. The DNA reads as follows: TGCGCCAGCAGCCCTTCCGGGGGGATTAACACTGAAGCTTTCTTT.